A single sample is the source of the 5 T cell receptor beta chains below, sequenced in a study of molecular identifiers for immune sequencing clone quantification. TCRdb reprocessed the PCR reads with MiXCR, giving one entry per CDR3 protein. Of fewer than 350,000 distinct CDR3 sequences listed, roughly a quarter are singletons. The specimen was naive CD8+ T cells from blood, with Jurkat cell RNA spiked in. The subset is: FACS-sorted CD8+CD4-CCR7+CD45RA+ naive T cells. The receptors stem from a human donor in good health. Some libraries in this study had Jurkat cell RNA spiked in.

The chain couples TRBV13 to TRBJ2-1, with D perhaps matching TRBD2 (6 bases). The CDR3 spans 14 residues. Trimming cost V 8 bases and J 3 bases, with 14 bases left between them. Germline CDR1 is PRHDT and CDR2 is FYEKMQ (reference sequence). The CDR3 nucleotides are TGTGCCAGCGGCCCGGGGACTTTCTACAATGAGCAGTTCTTC. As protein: CASGPGTFYNEQFF.

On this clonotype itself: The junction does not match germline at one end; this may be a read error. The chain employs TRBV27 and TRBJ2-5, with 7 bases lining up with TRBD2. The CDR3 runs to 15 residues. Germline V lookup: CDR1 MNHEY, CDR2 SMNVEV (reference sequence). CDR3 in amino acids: CASSFQAGLQEPQYF. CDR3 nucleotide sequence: TGTGCCAGCAGTTTCCAAGCGGGGTTACAAGAGCCCCAGTACTTC.

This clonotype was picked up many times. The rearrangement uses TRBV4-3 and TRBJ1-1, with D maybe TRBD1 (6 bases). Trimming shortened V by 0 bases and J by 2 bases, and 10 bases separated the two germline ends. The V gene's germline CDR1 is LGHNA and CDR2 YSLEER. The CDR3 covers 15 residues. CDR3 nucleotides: TGCGCCAGCAGCCAAGAAACAGGGTTTAACACTGAAGCTTTCTTT. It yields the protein CASSQETGFNTEAFF.

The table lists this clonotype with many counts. The CDR3 nucleotides are TGTGCCAGCAGCTGGGGGACAAGCTATGGCTACACCTTC. It translates to CASSWGTSYGYTF. The chain couples TRBV5-8 to TRBJ1-2, with a weak D call TRBD1 (6 bases). Trimming removed 3 bases from V and 4 bases from J, with 10 bases in between. Germline-derived CDR1 and CDR2 are SGHTS and YDEGEE. This CDR3 has 13 amino acids.

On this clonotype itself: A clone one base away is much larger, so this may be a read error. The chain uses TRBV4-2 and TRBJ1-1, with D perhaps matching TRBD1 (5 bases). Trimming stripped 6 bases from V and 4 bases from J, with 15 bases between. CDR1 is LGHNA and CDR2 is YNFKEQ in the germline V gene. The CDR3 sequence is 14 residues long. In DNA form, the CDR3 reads TGTGCCAGCAGGGAACGGGCCCAGGGCACTGAAGCTTTCTTT. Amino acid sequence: CASRERAQGTEAFF.